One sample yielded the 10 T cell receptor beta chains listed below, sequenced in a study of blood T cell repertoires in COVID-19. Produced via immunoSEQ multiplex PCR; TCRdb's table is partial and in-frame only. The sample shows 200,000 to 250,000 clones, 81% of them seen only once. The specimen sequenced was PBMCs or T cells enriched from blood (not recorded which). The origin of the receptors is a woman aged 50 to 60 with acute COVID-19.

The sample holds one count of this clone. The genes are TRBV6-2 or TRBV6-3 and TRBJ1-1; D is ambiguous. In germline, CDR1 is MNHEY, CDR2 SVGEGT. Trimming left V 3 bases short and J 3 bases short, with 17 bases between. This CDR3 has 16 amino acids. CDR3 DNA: TGTGCCAGCAGTTATTCGGTTTGGGCCATTGACACTGAAGCTTTCTTT. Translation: CASSYSVWAIDTEAFF.

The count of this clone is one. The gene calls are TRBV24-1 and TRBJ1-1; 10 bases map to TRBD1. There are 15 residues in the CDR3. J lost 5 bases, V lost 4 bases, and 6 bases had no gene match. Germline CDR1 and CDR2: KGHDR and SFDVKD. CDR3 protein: CATSDLDRGRTEAFF. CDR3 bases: TGTGCCACCAGTGACCTTGACAGGGGGCGAACTGAAGCTTTCTTT.

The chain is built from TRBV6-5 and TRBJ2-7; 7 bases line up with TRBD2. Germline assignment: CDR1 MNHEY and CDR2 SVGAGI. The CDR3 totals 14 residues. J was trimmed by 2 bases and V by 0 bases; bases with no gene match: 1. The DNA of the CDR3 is TGTGCCAGCAGTTACTCTCGGGGGGCCTACGAGCAGTACTTC. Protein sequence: CASSYSRGAYEQYF.

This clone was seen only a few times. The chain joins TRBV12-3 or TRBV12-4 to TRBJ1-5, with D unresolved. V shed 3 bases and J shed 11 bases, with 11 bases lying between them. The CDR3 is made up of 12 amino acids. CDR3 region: CASSLTAGAQHF. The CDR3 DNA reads TGTGCCAGCAGTTTGACGGCCGGGGCCCAGCATTTT.

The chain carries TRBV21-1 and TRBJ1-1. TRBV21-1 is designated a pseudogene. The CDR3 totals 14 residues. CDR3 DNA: TGTGCCAGCAGCGTAAATTGGAGGGTTACTGAAGCTTTCTTT. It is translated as CASSVNWRVTEAFF.

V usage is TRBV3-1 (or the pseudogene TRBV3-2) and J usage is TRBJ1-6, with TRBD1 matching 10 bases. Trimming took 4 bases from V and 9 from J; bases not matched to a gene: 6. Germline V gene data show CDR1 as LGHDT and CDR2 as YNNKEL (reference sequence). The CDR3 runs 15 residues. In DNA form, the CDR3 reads TGTGCCAGCAGCCCCCAGGGACAGGGGACTTCACCCCTCCACTTT. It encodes CASSPQGQGTSPLHF.

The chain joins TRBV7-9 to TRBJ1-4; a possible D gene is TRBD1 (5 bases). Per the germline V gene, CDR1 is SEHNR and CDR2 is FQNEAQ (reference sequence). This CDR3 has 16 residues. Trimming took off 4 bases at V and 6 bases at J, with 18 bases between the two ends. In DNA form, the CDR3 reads TGTGCCAGCAGCTCCGTTACCGGGGGACCTCATGAAAAACTGTTTTTT. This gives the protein CASSSVTGGPHEKLFF.

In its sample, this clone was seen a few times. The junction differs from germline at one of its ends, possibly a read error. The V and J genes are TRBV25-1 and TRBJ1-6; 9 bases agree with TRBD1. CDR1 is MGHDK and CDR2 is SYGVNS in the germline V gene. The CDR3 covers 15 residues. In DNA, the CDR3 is TGTGCCAGCAGTGAACTGACAGGGGGTAATCCACCCCTCCACTTT. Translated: CASSELTGGNPPLHF.

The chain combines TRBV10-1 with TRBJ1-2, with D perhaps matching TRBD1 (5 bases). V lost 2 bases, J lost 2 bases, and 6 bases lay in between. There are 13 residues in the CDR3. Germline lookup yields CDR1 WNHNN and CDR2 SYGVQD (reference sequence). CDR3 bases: TGCGCCAGCAGTGAGCCAGGGAACTATGGCTACACCTTC. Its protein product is CASSEPGNYGYTF.

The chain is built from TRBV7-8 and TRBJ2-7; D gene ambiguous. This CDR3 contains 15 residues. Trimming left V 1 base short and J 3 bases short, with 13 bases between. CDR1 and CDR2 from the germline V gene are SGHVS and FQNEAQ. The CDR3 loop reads CASSLGERKNYEQYF. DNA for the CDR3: TGTGCCAGCAGCTTAGGCGAGCGAAAGAACTACGAGCAGTACTTC.